One TCR beta chain is described in this entry. Antigen specificity is unknown. These data belong to a study of T-cell reconstitution after alpha-beta-depleted transplantation in children. Researchers prepared the TCRbeta library using unique molecular identifiers, the study reports. MiXCR, run by TCRdb on the PCR reads, gives a single entry per CDR3 protein. The data contain roughly 120,000 distinct CDR3 sequences, 23% of them singletons. Trimming removed 2 bases at V and 7 bases at J, with 12 bases between. Germline values: CDR1 MNHEY, CDR2 SVGAGI. CDR3 size: 14 residues. Study findings and constraints: Surviving thymic progenitors and recipient T cells were the source of high TCRbeta diversity at day 60 in some patients. Expanded clones from the graft, numbering several hundred, reportedly supplied alpha-beta T cells about two months after transplant. Counts and diversity of T cells one year after transplant came mostly from newly produced T cells.

Sequenced material: PBMCs, mostly from graft donor cells, taken 180 days after TCRalphabeta/CD19-depleted stem cell transplant. The chain is built from TRBV6-5 and TRBJ1-5, with a possible D match to TRBD1 (5 bases). The sequence derives from a male patient aged 2-15 years who had a stem cell transplant for chronic granulomatous disease, so the T cells may come from the graft donor. CDR3 in amino acids: CASSYRGRNQPQHF. The CDR3 DNA follows: TGTGCCAGCAGTTACCGGGGGAGGAACCAGCCCCAGCATTTT.